Listed below are T cell receptor beta chains from one sample, sequenced in a study of CD8 T cells in ankylosing spondylitis. Each CDR3 protein is one row after TCRdb ran MiXCR on the 5' RACE reads. In the table there are some 140,000 distinct CDR3 sequences, roughly 8.8% of which are singletons. The sequencing input was synovial fluid, either unsorted or a sorted T cell fraction (not recorded which). The receptors shown here come from a male donor with ankylosing spondylitis. CDR3s include the opening cysteine and the closing phenylalanine or tryptophan. A D gene is named only where the DNA matches it firmly. Clone size appears in some rows only: once, few, many, or a class for an expanded clone.

>TRBV6-1|TRBJ1-2|TRBD1|few
CASRLPTGKDGYTF
TGTGCCAGCAGACTTCCGACAGGGAAGGACGGCTACACCTTC
>TRBV5-1|TRBJ2-2|NA|many
CASRTGTTNTGELFF
TGCGCCAGCAGGACCGGGACAACGAACACCGGGGAGCTGTTTTTT
>TRBV6-2/TRBV6-3|TRBJ2-2|NA|many
CASSRPGELFF
TGTGCCAGCAGCAGGCCCGGGGAGCTGTTTTTT
>TRBV7-3|TRBJ1-1|NA|many
CASSLARDMNTEAFF
TGTGCCAGCAGCTTAGCCCGGGACATGAACACTGAAGCTTTCTTT
>TRBV2|TRBJ2-7|TRBD1|many
CASSEDRAYEQYF
TGTGCCAGCAGTGAGGACAGGGCCTACGAGCAGTACTTC
>TRBV20-1|TRBJ1-4|NA|many
CSAREAGAGEKLFF
TGCAGTGCTAGAGAGGCAGGGGCAGGGGAAAAACTGTTTTTT
>TRBV2|TRBJ2-1|NA|NA
CASRYESSYNEQFF
TGTGCCAGCCGTTACGAAAGCTCCTACAATGAGCAGTTCTTC
>TRBV20-1|TRBJ1-6|TRBD1|many
CSAPRTGVSPLHF
TGCAGTGCACCGAGGACAGGGGTTTCACCCCTCCACTTT
>TRBV7-2|TRBJ2-3|NA|NA
CASRLPGQRGTQYF
TGTGCCAGCAGGTTACCGGGACAGCGGGGGACGCAGTATTTT
>TRBV25-1|TRBJ1-2|NA|few
CASSPGGVKGSNRVYGYTF
TGTGCCAGCAGCCCGGGGGGAGTAAAGGGAAGCAATCGGGTTTATGGCTACACCTTC
>TRBV5-1|TRBJ2-5|NA|NA
CASSLVSSRETQYF
TGCGCCAGCAGCTTGGTTAGTAGTCGGGAGACCCAGTACTTC
>TRBV15|TRBJ2-5|TRBD2|many
CATTSQRGWETQYF
TGTGCCACCACGAGTCAGCGGGGGTGGGAGACCCAGTACTTC
>TRBV20-1|TRBJ1-4|NA|many
CSAIRFREKLFF
TGCAGTGCAATCCGATTTAGGGAAAAACTGTTTTTT
>TRBV7-2|TRBJ2-7|NA|few
CASSLESGVGTYEQYF
TGTGCCAGCAGCTTAGAATCAGGGGTAGGCACCTACGAGCAGTACTTC
>TRBV20-1|TRBJ2-5|NA|many
CSAQDAGETQYF
TGCAGTGCTCAAGATGCGGGAGAGACCCAGTACTTC
>TRBV7-2|TRBJ1-6|TRBD1|many
CASSSWGQHNSPLHF
TGTGCCAGCAGCTCCTGGGGACAGCACAATTCACCCCTCCACTTT
>TRBV7-2|TRBJ2-3|TRBD2|many
CASSPGSGKPQYF
TGTGCCAGCAGTCCAGGTAGCGGGAAGCCGCAGTATTTT
>TRBV4-1|TRBJ2-2|TRBD2|many
CASSQVSSGTRTGELFF
TGCGCCAGCAGCCAAGTTTCTAGCGGGACGAGGACCGGGGAGCTGTTTTTT
>TRBV5-1|TRBJ2-3|NA|many
CASSLGPQGSGTDTQYF
TGCGCCAGCAGCTTGGGGCCACAGGGTAGTGGAACAGATACGCAGTATTTT
>TRBV20-1|TRBJ2-7|TRBD1|few
CSASRQGDFDEQYF
TGCAGTGCTAGCAGACAGGGGGACTTCGACGAGCAGTACTTC
>TRBV7-2|TRBJ2-7|NA|NA
CTSSLVVGGIYEQYF
TGTACCAGCAGCTTAGTCGTCGGGGGCATCTACGAGCAGTACTTC
>TRBV5-6|TRBJ1-4|TRBD1|NA
CASRNSGTVNEKLFF
TGTGCCAGCAGGAATTCCGGGACAGTAAATGAAAAACTGTTTTTT
>TRBV11-2|TRBJ1-1|NA|NA
CASTLLGGTEAFF
TGTGCCAGCACCCTACTCGGGGGCACTGAAGCTTTCTTT
>TRBV7-8|TRBJ2-5|NA|many
CASSPQGGETQYF
TGTGCCAGCAGCCCTCAGGGAGGAGAGACCCAGTACTTC
>TRBV10-3|TRBJ2-5|NA|few
CAISDWSEKTQYF
TGTGCCATCAGTGATTGGTCGGAGAAGACCCAGTACTTC
>TRBV7-2|TRBJ1-2|NA|many
CASSPISGGRNYGYTF
TGTGCCAGCAGCCCGATTTCTGGGGGGAGAAACTATGGCTACACCTTC
>TRBV27|TRBJ1-1|NA|NA
CASTSFGRGETEAFF
TGTGCCAGCACTTCGTTCGGGAGGGGGGAAACTGAAGCTTTCTTT
>TRBV30|TRBJ1-4|TRBD1|few
CAWSVSTGVNEKLFF
TGTGCCTGGAGTGTTTCGACAGGGGTCAATGAAAAACTGTTTTTT
>TRBV6-1|TRBJ2-7|TRBD2|NA
CASREGLAASYEQYF
TGTGCCAGCAGGGAGGGACTAGCGGCCTCCTACGAGCAGTACTTC
>TRBV4-3|TRBJ1-1|NA|NA
CASKQDVGGANTEAFF
TGCGCCAGCAAACAAGATGTGGGGGGAGCGAACACTGAAGCTTTCTTT
>TRBV5-6|TRBJ1-4|NA|many
CASSLAGGNYEKLFF
TGTGCCAGCAGCTTGGCCGGGGGGAACTATGAAAAACTGTTTTTT
>TRBV6-2/TRBV6-3|TRBJ1-5|NA|NA
CASSYVTGVQPQHF
TGTGCCAGCAGTTACGTCACGGGGGTCCAGCCCCAGCATTTT
>TRBV6-1|TRBJ2-7|TRBD2|few
CASSRLAGVIHYEQYF
TGTGCCAGCAGTCGGCTAGCGGGAGTTATTCACTACGAGCAGTACTTC
>TRBV27|TRBJ2-3|NA|NA
CASSPRASFTDTQYF
TGTGCCAGCAGTCCGCGGGCCTCTTTCACAGATACGCAGTATTTT
>TRBV7-2|TRBJ2-3|NA|few
CASSISVTSTDTQYF
TGTGCCAGCAGCATTAGCGTAACTAGCACAGATACGCAGTATTTT
>TRBV20-1|TRBJ2-4|TRBD2|few
CSARVGTSDIQYF
TGCAGTGCTAGAGTCGGGACTAGCGACATTCAGTACTTC
>TRBV13|TRBJ2-3|NA|NA
CASSPLGRTQYF
TGTGCCAGCAGCCCCCTAGGGAGAACGCAGTATTTT
>TRBV18|TRBJ2-7|NA|many
CASSPPGARKDEQYF
TGTGCCAGCTCACCCCCCGGGGCGCGAAAGGACGAGCAGTACTTC
>TRBV10-2|TRBJ1-1|NA|many
CASSAVGETLGTEAFF
TGCGCCAGCAGCGCCGTAGGGGAAACCCTCGGCACTGAAGCTTTCTTT
>TRBV6-5|TRBJ2-5|TRBD2|few
CASRLTSGSQETQYF
TGTGCCAGCAGGTTGACTAGCGGGAGCCAAGAGACCCAGTACTTC
>TRBV30|TRBJ2-5|TRBD1|NA
CACCQGARETQYF
TGTGCCTGCTGTCAGGGGGCGCGGGAGACCCAGTACTTC
>TRBV10-3|TRBJ2-3|NA|few
CAIGRLTTKTDTQYF
TGTGCCATCGGGAGACTAACCACAAAAACAGATACGCAGTATTTT
>TRBV12-3/TRBV12-4|TRBJ1-5|NA|many
CASKRGLLNQPQHF
TGTGCCAGCAAACGAGGACTGCTAAATCAGCCCCAGCATTTT
>TRBV7-9|TRBJ1-6|NA|many
CASSLARDRMANSPLHF
TGTGCCAGCAGCTTAGCGCGTGACAGGATGGCAAATTCACCCCTCCACTTT
>TRBV28|TRBJ1-5|NA|NA
CASSLAPLGNQPQHF
TGTGCCAGCAGTTTAGCCCCCCTGGGCAATCAGCCCCAGCATTTT
>TRBV27|TRBJ2-1|NA|few
CASSFTTQEQFF
TGTGCCAGCAGTTTCACAACACAGGAGCAGTTCTTC
>TRBV7-3|TRBJ2-1|NA|NA
CASSALGGSYNEQFF
TGTGCCAGCAGTGCTTTAGGGGGTTCCTACAATGAGCAGTTCTTC
>TRBV5-4|TRBJ1-6|NA|many
CASSLGLGISSYNSPLHF
TGTGCCAGCAGCTTGGGATTAGGGATTAGCTCCTATAATTCACCCCTCCACTTT
>TRBV18|TRBJ1-1|NA|few
CASSSTQDTEAFF
TGTGCCAGCTCGTCGACTCAGGACACTGAAGCTTTCTTT
>TRBV9|TRBJ2-1|TRBD2|many
CASSWTSGSYNEQFF
TGTGCCAGCAGCTGGACTAGCGGCTCCTACAATGAGCAGTTCTTC